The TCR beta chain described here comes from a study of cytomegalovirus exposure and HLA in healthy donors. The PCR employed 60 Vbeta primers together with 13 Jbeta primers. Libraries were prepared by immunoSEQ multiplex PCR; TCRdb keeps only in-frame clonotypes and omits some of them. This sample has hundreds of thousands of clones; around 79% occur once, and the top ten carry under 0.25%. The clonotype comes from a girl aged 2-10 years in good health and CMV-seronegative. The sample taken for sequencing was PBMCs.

This CDR3 reads CASSLRDSRQYF. The DNA of the CDR3 is TGTGCCAGCAGCTTAAGGGACAGCAGGCAGTACTTC. The chain links TRBV11-2 to TRBJ2-7; TRBD1 agrees at 7 bases. The V gene end was trimmed by 2 bases and the J gene end by 9 bases; junction bases not matched to a gene: 4. There are 12 residues in the CDR3. Germline V gives CDR1 SGHAT, CDR2 FQNNGV.